This T cell receptor beta chain was recorded in a study of blood T cell repertoires in COVID-19 (dated by TCRdb to 2018 to 2021). With regard to the full study: Collaborator samples came from the United States, Italy and Spain and covered acute and convalescent phases of COVID-19. Nearly every sample came with metadata listing a de-identified subject ID, COVID-19 status, age in years and sex. Samples were obtained from the ongoing ImmuneRACE study (first 160 participants) and from 1,254 subjects provided by 6 global collaborators. Where available, HLA class I and class II types were obtained from metadata supplied by the sample provider rather than from assay-based typing. The repertoires were released in a freely available public database meant as a resource for research on the immune response to SARS-CoV-2. Subjects who had been exposed to COVID-19, were actively infected with it, or had recovered from it provided the deeply sampled blood TCRbeta repertoires that made up the dataset. The prospective study material was composed of cDNA or gDNA derived from T cells, B-cell-depleted T cells, or PBMCs. Points the paper makes about the study in general: Clinical and demographic metadata were provided uncurated, with the amount varying by source and participant.

As for this clone: Its cognate antigen has yet to be identified. No per-base quality is available; no much larger clone lies one base away.

TCRbeta CDR3 regions were amplified from genomic DNA by means of the immunoSEQ Assay, a bias-controlled multiplex PCR. Under the source paper's analysis protocol: The number of nucleated cells in each sample was estimated from the amplification of reference gene primers within the assay. To quantify the absolute abundance of each unique TCRbeta CDR3 rearrangement, sequence reads were collapsed and filtered. For each sample, productive Simpson clonality was calculated by taking the square root of Simpson's diversity index across productive rearrangements. What TCRdb holds here is the immuneACCESS table cut down to in-frame rearrangements. Part of the clones is not present; checked against another copy, under half of the missing clones reflect an unresolved V gene, and the others are unexplained. V and J calls and clone size are as listed in that table; D and trimming were resolved from the DNA. This sample has around 470,000 clones in its table, and 90% of those were observed once. About 0.6% of the sample lies in the top ten.

In the prospective study, participants were about 18 to 89 years old, resided in 20 to 30 geographic areas of the United States, and were enrolled through a virtual design. In the prospective study, cohorts were assigned on the basis of participant-reported clinical history obtained from a screening survey and a study questionnaire. Recovered participants in ImmuneRACE Cohort 3 were defined by two consecutive negative NP/OP PCR tests, clearance by a healthcare professional, or resolution of symptoms. In the prospective study, whole blood, serum and a nasopharyngeal or oropharyngeal swab were collected from each participant by mobile phlebotomists. Participants in the prospective study had the option to provide additional blood draws and questionnaires over a roughly two-month period. Prospective study blood samples were shipped either frozen or at room temperature before DNA extraction. Including the terminal cysteine and phenylalanine, the CDR3 comprises 15 residues. CDR3 DNA is the only sequence kept; it has 45 bases, read in frame from the first base. The germline V gene (reference sequence) yields SGHNT for CDR1 and YYREEE for CDR2. V sheds 0 bases and J sheds 4 bases, leaving 13 bases between their ends.

Recombination joined TRBV5-4 with TRBJ2-5, and the D gene may be TRBD1, 5 bases matching. The sequence derives from a man aged 18 to 30 who had recovered from COVID-19. The sequenced material came from PBMCs or T cells enriched from blood (not recorded which). Read as DNA, the sequence is TGTGCCAGCAGCTTGGAAGGGGTGCGGCCAGAGACCCAGTACTTC. Translated, it gives CASSLEGVRPETQYF.